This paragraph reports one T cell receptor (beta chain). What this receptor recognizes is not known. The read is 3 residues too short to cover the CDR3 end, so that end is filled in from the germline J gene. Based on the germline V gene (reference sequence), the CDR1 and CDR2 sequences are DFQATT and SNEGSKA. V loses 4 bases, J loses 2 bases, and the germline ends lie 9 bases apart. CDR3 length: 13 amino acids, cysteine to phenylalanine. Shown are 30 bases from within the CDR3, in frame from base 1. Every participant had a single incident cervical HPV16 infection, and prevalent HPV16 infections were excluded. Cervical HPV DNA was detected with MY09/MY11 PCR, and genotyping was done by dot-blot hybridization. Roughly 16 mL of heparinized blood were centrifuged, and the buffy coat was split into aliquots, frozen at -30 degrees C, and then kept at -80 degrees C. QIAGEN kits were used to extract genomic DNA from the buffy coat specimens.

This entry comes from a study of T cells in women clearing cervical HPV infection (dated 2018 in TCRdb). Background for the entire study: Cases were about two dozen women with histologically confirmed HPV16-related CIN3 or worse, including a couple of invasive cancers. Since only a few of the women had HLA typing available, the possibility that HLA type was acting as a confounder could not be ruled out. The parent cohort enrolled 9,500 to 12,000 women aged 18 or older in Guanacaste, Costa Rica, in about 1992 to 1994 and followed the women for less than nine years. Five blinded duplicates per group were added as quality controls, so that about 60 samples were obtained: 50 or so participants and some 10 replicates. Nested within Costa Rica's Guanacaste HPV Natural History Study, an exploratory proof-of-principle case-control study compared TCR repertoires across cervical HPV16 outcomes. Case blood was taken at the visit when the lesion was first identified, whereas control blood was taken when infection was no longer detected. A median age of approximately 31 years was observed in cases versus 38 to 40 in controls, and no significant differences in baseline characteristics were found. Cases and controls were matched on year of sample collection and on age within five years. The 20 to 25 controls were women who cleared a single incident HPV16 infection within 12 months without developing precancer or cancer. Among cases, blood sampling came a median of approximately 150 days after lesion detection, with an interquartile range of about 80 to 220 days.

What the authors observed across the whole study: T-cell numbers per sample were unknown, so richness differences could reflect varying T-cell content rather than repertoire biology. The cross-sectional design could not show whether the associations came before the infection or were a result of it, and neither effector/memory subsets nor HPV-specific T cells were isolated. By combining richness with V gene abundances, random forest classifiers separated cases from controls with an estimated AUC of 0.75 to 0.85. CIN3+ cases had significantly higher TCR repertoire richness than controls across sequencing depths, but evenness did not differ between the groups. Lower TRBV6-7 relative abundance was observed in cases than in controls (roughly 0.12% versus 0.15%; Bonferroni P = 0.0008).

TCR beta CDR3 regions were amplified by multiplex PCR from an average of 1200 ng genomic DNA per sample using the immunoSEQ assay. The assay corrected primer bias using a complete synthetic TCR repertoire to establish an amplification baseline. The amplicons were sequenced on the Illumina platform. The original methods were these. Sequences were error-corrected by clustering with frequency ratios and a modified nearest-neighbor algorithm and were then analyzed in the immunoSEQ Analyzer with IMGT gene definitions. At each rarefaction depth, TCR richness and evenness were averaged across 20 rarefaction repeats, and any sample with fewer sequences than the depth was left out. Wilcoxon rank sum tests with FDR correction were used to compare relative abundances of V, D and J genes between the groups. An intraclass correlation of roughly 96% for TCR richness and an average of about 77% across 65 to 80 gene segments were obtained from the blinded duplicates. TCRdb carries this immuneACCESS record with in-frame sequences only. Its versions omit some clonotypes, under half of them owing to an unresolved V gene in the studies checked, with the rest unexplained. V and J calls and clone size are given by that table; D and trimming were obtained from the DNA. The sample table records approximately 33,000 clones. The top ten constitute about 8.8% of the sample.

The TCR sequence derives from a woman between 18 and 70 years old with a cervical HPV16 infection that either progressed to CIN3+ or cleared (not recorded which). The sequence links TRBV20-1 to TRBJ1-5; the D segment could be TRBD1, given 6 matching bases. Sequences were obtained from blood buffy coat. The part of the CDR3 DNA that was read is TGCAGTGCTACCTACAGGGGCAATCAGCCC. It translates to CSATYRGNQP. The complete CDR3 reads CSATYRGNQPQHF.